Listed here are 26 T cell receptor beta chains from one sample, sequenced in a study of blood T cell repertoires in COVID-19. This table comes from immunoSEQ multiplex PCR, and its TCRdb copy is limited to in-frame clones, with some not included. The sample includes about 210,000 clones, around four fifths of them seen just once. Material: PBMCs or T cells enriched from blood (not recorded which). These receptors all stem from a middle-aged man who had recovered from COVID-19.

With regard to this clone: At the DNA level, this CDR3 is encoded by other sequences in the same sample as well. The rearrangement uses TRBV5-1 and TRBJ2-5; perhaps TRBD2 as D (6 bases). The V end lost 2 bases, the J end lost 1 base, and 12 bases lay between the germline ends. The CDR3 sequence is 15 residues long. From germline, CDR1 is SGHRS and CDR2 YFSETQ. The CDR3: CASSLNPGGQETQYF. The CDR3 DNA reads TGCGCCAGCAGCTTAAATCCCGGGGGCCAAGAGACCCAGTACTTC.

The rearrangement links TRBV9 to TRBJ2-1, with 7 bases lining up with TRBD1. Unmatched junction bases numbered 9, after V lost 4 bases and J lost 2 bases. The CDR3 length is 16 residues. Germline CDR1 SGDLS, CDR2 YYNGEE. As DNA, the CDR3 is TGTGCCAGCAGCCCCGAGGGGGCAGGGGCCTACAATGAGCAGTTCTTC. Translated, it gives CASSPEGAGAYNEQFF.

The chain is built from TRBV11-2 and TRBJ1-1, with D unclear. Trimming removed 2 bases from V and 4 bases from J, with 11 bases in between. The CDR3 is 14 residues long. Looked up from germline, CDR1 is SGHAT and CDR2 is FQNNGV. The CDR3 is CASSLFRGSTEAFF. As DNA, the CDR3 is TGTGCCAGCAGCTTATTCCGAGGTAGCACTGAAGCTTTCTTT.

The rearrangement joins TRBV12-5 to TRBJ2-7, with a possible D match to TRBD1 (6 bases). V was trimmed by 0 bases and J by 6 bases, leaving 15 bases between them. The germline gives CDR1 LGHNT, CDR2 FRNRAP. CDR3 size: 15 residues. Written as DNA, the CDR3 is TGTGCTAGTGGTTTGGTACTTGCAGGGGTATCCGAGCAGTACTTC. This codes for CASGLVLAGVSEQYF.

J is TRBJ2-7 and V is TRBV6-5; 7 bases align to TRBD2. J gave up 4 bases and V 6 bases, and 3 bases lay outside the gene matches. The CDR3 covers 12 residues. The V gene's germline CDR1 is MNHEY and CDR2 SVGAGI. The DNA for the CDR3 is TGTGCCAGCAGAGGGAGGGCTTACGAGCAGTACTTC. Translating it yields CASRGRAYEQYF.

This clone was detected only once. The rearrangement links TRBV6-5 to TRBJ1-1; the D gene is possibly TRBD1 (6 bases). Germline lookup yields CDR1 MNHEY and CDR2 SVGAGI. Trimming took off 4 bases at V and 4 bases at J, with 16 bases between the two ends. The CDR3 spans 15 residues. The CDR3: CASSSRTASGTEAFF. In nucleotides, the CDR3 is TGTGCCAGCAGTTCCAGGACAGCCTCGGGCACTGAAGCTTTCTTT.

Notes on this clone: Within the sample, other DNA sequences also encode this same CDR3. This chain joins TRBV18 and TRBJ1-5, with TRBD1 identical over 7 bases. CDR3 length: 13 residues. V lost 3 bases to trimming and J lost 7 bases; unmatched junction nucleotides: 3. From germline, CDR1 is KGHSH and CDR2 LQKENI. CDR3 amino acids: CASSPDREQPQHF. The DNA for the CDR3 is TGTGCCAGCTCACCCGACAGGGAACAGCCCCAGCATTTT.

The V gene is TRBV6-5, the J gene TRBJ1-1, with D possibly matching TRBD1 (6 bases). Germline CDR1 is MNHEY and CDR2 is SVGAGI. Trimming cost V 7 bases and J 3 bases, with 12 bases left between them. The CDR3 sequence is 13 residues long. The CDR3 loop reads CASTRAGDTEAFF. The CDR3 bases are TGTGCCAGCACAAGGGCAGGGGACACTGAAGCTTTCTTT.

The V and J genes are TRBV19 and TRBJ2-7, with 8 positions matching TRBD2. V trimming: 5 bases; J trimming: 1 base; junction bases outside the gene matches: 10. The germline gives CDR1 LNHDA, CDR2 SQIVND (reference sequence). The CDR3 length is 16 residues. The CDR3 here is CASSSAVAGLSYEQYF. CDR3 DNA sequence: TGTGCCAGTAGTTCCGCGGTAGCGGGACTTTCCTACGAGCAGTACTTC.

This chain connects TRBV10-3 to TRBJ1-2, with 7 positions matching TRBD1. The V and J ends lost 6 bases and 3 bases, in that order; junction bases with no gene match: 7. Germline V gives CDR1 ENHRY, CDR2 SYGVKD. This CDR3 has 14 residues. CDR3 residues: CAIRSRDSDYGYTF. DNA of the CDR3: TGTGCCATCAGATCCCGGGACAGCGACTATGGCTACACCTTC.

This chain links TRBV25-1 with TRBJ1-2; D perhaps matches TRBD1 (5 bases). The CDR3 sequence is 14 residues long. Germline V gene lookup returns CDR1 MGHDK and CDR2 SYGVNS. V dropped 6 bases and J dropped 4 bases, with 15 bases sitting between them. CDR3 in amino acids: CASRGPGSPYGYTF. CDR3 sequence (DNA): TGTGCCAGCAGGGGGCCAGGTAGTCCCTATGGCTACACCTTC.

The V and J genes are TRBV6-5 and TRBJ2-1; D is possibly TRBD1 (5 bases). In germline, CDR1 is MNHEY, CDR2 SVGAGI. The germline V and J ends were trimmed by 6 bases and 4 bases, with 10 bases remaining between them. CDR3 length: 13 amino acids. The CDR3 here is CASRQDTYNEQFF. The CDR3 DNA reads TGTGCCAGCAGACAGGACACTTACAATGAGCAGTTCTTC.

The gene calls are TRBV6-5 and TRBJ2-7, with 9 bases aligning to TRBD1. Germline CDR1 is MNHEY and CDR2 is SVGAGI. The CDR3 has 14 residues. With V trimmed by 7 bases and J by 3 bases, 7 bases remained unmatched. This CDR3 reads CASTADRGNYEQYF. CDR3 coding DNA: TGTGCCAGCACTGCGGACAGGGGAAACTACGAGCAGTACTTC.

The rearrangement uses TRBV18 and TRBJ1-2; 7 bases are a match to TRBD1. The germline V gene encodes CDR1 KGHSH and CDR2 LQKENI. The length of the CDR3 is 14 residues. V shed 3 bases, J shed 6 bases, and the junction held 7 bases outside the gene matches. The CDR3 nucleotides are TGTGCCAGCTCACCTTCCCGGGACAGTAATGGCTACACCTTC. Amino acid sequence: CASSPSRDSNGYTF.

To note about this clone: The final CDR3 position lacks the conserved phenylalanine or tryptophan, pointing to a likely read error. The limits of the CDR3 on the DNA are not certain, so only TCRdb's listed CDR3 is given. The rearrangement joins TRBV10-3 to TRBJ1-5; TRBD1, the table's D call, lacks a check against the DNA. Germline CDR1 reads ENHRY; CDR2 reads SYGVKD. 15 amino acids form the CDR3, both terminal residues included. CDR3 loop: CAIMTQAVTASSLCS.

The chain recombines TRBV24-1 with TRBJ1-5, with 9 bases lining up with TRBD1. Looked up from germline, CDR1 is KGHDR and CDR2 is SFDVKD. The ends lost 11 bases at V and 3 bases at J; junction bases unmatched: 4. The CDR3 has 13 residues. The chain's CDR3 is CAIGTGNNQPQHF. For the CDR3, the DNA is TGTGCCATTGGGACAGGGAACAATCAGCCCCAGCATTTT.

The chain has TRBV3-1 (or the pseudogene TRBV3-2) and TRBJ1-2, with TRBD1 as a possible D gene (5 bases). Trimming pared 5 bases from V and 3 bases from J, leaving 7 bases between. The germline CDR1 and CDR2 sequences are LGHDT and YNNKEL (reference sequence). The CDR3 has 12 residues. In DNA form, the CDR3 reads TGTGCCAGCAGCAAGACAGACTATGGCTACACCTTC. Residues: CASSKTDYGYTF.

This chain joins TRBV19 and TRBJ1-5; D possibly corresponds to TRBD1 (5 bases). V gave up 7 bases and J gave up 2 bases, with 15 bases separating them. Germline V gives CDR1 LNHDA, CDR2 SQIVND (reference sequence). The CDR3 spans 15 residues. CDR3 protein: CASTSSGSGNQPQHF. The CDR3 nucleotides read TGTGCCAGTACCTCCTCAGGGTCTGGCAATCAGCCCCAGCATTTT.

V gene TRBV9 combines with J gene TRBJ1-2, with TRBD1 matching 8 bases. Germline loops: CDR1 SGDLS, CDR2 YYNGEE. The CDR3 is 16 amino acids. The V and J ends lost 0 bases and 1 base, in that order; junction bases with no gene match: 5. The CDR3 here is CASSVGDRGNNYGYTF. In DNA form, the CDR3 reads TGTGCCAGCAGCGTAGGTGACAGGGGAAATAACTATGGCTACACCTTC.

The chain combines TRBV7-9 with TRBJ1-3, with TRBD1 identical over 7 bases. Germline-derived CDR1 and CDR2 are SEHNR and FQNEAQ (reference sequence). V gave up 5 bases and J gave up 7 bases; unmatched junction bases: 14. This CDR3 has 16 residues. The CDR3 loop is CASSRPAQGRRNTIYF. The CDR3 nucleotides read TGTGCCAGCAGCCGTCCCGCACAGGGGCGAAGGAACACCATATATTTT.

This clone was counted a single time. The chain links TRBV5-1 to TRBJ2-5, with 10 bases matching TRBD2. This CDR3 comprises 16 residues. Germline V gene data show CDR1 as SGHRS and CDR2 as YFSETQ. Germline trimming cut 2 bases from V and 4 bases from J; bases unmatched to any gene: 8. CDR3 in amino acids: CASSFQAGGHRETQYF. CDR3 coding DNA: TGCGCCAGCAGCTTCCAAGCGGGAGGGCATCGAGAGACCCAGTACTTC.

The genes are TRBV6-5 and TRBJ2-1, with a weak D call TRBD1 (6 bases). V lost 7 bases, J lost 13 bases, and 14 bases lay in between. The V gene's germline CDR1 is MNHEY and CDR2 SVGAGI. The CDR3 spans 11 residues. CDR3 loop: CASTQETGQFF. The CDR3 nucleotides are TGTGCCAGCACCCAGGAGACAGGTCAGTTCTTC.

Only a few counts were recorded for this clone. The V gene is TRBV7-3, the J gene TRBJ2-1; D not resolved. Germline-derived CDR1 and CDR2 are SGHTA and FQGTGA. This CDR3 region has 15 residues. The V end was cut by 1 base, the J end by 5 bases, with 12 bases between. CDR3 sequence (DNA): TGTGCCAGCAGCTTAAACCCAGCAGGTAACAATGAGCAGTTCTTC. Translation: CASSLNPAGNNEQFF.

This sequence joins TRBV3-1 (or the pseudogene TRBV3-2) and TRBJ1-5; D may be TRBD1 (5 bases). The CDR3 runs 14 residues. V dropped 2 bases and J dropped 9 bases, with 14 bases sitting between them. In germline, CDR1 is LGHDT, CDR2 YNNKEL (reference sequence). The CDR3 bases are TGTGCCAGCAGCCAACGGGCCTTGGGGGGGCCCCAGCATTTT. Protein product: CASSQRALGGPQHF.

The V and J genes are TRBV19 and TRBJ1-4; D is perhaps TRBD1 (6 bases). CDR3 length: 15 amino acids. Germline V gene sequence: CDR1 LNHDA, CDR2 SQIVND (reference sequence). The ends were cut back, 4 bases at V and 7 bases at J, with 16 bases in the middle. DNA for the CDR3: TGTGCCAGTAGTAGTGGTGGCAGGGGAGCTGAAAAACTGTTTTTT. Its translation: CASSSGGRGAEKLFF.

This chain joins TRBV28 and TRBJ2-7, with D possibly matching TRBD1 (6 bases). The CDR3 loop spans 14 amino acids. Trimming pared 5 bases from V and 0 bases from J, leaving 11 bases between. Germline V CDR1 and CDR2: MDHEN, SYDVKM. The CDR3 loop reads CASSRDTASYEQYF. CDR3 sequence (DNA): TGTGCCAGCAGTCGGGACACCGCCTCCTACGAGCAGTACTTC. Variable domain in full (rest from reference TRBV28 and TRBJ2-7): DVKVTQSSRYLVKRTGEKVFLECVQDMDHENMFWYRQDPGLGLRLIYFSYDVKMKEKGDIPEGYSVSREKKERFSLILESASTNQTSMYLCASSRDTASYEQYFGPGTRLTVT.